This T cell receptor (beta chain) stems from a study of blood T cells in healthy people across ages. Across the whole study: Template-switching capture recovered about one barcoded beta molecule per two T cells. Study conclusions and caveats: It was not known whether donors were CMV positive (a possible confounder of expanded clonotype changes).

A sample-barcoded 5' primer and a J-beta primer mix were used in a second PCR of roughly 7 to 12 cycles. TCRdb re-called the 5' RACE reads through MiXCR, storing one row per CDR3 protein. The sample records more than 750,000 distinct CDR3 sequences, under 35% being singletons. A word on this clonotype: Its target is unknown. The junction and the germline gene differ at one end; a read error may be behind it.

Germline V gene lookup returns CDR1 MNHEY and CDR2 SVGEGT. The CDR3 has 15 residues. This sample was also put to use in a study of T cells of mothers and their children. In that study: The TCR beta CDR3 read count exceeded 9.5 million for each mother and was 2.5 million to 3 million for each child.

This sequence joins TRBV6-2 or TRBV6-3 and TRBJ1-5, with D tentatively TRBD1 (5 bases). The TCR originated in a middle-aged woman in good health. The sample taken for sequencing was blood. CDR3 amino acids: CASNYAGTQNQPRHF. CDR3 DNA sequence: TGTGCCAGCAATTATGCCGGGACCCAGAATCAGCCCCGGCATTTT.